Detailed here is one T cell receptor (beta chain). Its specificity is unknown. The ends lost 6 bases at V and 10 bases at J; junction bases unmatched: 8. The CDR3 loop spans 14 amino acids. Per the germline V gene, CDR1 is KGHSH and CDR2 is LQKENI. The data were taken from a study of T cell responses to AZD1222 COVID-19 vaccine. Regarding the study as a whole: Sampling captured repertoires only after the peak T cell response.

The data were produced by immunoSEQ multiplex PCR, yet TCRdb's version contains in-frame clones alone and is incomplete. The table has roughly 110,000 clones, about nine tenths seen once. Sequences were derived from peripheral blood, sampled 28 days after the second AZD1222 dose. The sequence was collected from an adult who received the AZD1222 COVID-19 vaccine. The gene calls are TRBV18 and TRBJ1-6; TRBD1 agrees at 8 bases. CDR3 bases: TGTGCCAGCTCTCAAGACAGGGGACGGTCACCCCTCCACTTT. It translates to CASSQDRGRSPLHF.